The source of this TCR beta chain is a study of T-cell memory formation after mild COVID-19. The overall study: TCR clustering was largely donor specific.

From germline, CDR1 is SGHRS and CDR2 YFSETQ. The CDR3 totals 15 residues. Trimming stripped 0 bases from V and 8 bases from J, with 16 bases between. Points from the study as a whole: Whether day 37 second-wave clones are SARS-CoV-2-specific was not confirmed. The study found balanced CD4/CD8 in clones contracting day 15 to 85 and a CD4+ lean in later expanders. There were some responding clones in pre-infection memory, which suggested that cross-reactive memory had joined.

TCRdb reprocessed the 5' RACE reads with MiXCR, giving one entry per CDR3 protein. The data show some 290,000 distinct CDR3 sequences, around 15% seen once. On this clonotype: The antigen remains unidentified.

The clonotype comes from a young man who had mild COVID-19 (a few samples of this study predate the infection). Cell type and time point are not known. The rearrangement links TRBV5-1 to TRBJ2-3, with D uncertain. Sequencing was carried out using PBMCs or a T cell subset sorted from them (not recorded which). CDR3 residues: CASSLDLRTVGTQYF. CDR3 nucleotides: TGCGCCAGCAGCTTGGACCTCCGCACCGTGGGTACGCAGTATTTT.